This T cell receptor (beta chain) was sequenced for a study of CD8 T cells in ankylosing spondylitis. A quantitative 5'-RACE method, one with molecular barcodes, was used to make TCR beta libraries. TCRdb re-called the 5' RACE reads through MiXCR, storing one row per CDR3 protein. Seen here are about 450,000 distinct CDR3 sequences, approximately 26% observed once, and the top ten hold approximately 1%. This clonotype was counted between two and nine times. What it recognizes is unknown. Study observations and caveats: Made up of 7 to 9 highly homologous variants, a TCR beta motif appeared characteristic of ankylosing spondylitis blood. With a CD8+ phenotype, disease-linked clones were relatively rare in peripheral blood.

V shed 3 bases and J shed 0 bases, with 8 bases lying between them. Germline values: CDR1 DFQATT, CDR2 SNEGSKA (reference sequence). The CDR3 runs to 13 residues. V gene TRBV20-1 combines with J gene TRBJ1-1; D unclear. This TCR was recovered from a male donor with ankylosing spondylitis. Sequenced input: blood, either unsorted or a sorted T cell fraction (not recorded which). The CDR3 sequence: CSARKQVNTEAFF. DNA for the CDR3: TGCAGTGCTAGGAAGCAGGTGAACACTGAAGCTTTCTTT.